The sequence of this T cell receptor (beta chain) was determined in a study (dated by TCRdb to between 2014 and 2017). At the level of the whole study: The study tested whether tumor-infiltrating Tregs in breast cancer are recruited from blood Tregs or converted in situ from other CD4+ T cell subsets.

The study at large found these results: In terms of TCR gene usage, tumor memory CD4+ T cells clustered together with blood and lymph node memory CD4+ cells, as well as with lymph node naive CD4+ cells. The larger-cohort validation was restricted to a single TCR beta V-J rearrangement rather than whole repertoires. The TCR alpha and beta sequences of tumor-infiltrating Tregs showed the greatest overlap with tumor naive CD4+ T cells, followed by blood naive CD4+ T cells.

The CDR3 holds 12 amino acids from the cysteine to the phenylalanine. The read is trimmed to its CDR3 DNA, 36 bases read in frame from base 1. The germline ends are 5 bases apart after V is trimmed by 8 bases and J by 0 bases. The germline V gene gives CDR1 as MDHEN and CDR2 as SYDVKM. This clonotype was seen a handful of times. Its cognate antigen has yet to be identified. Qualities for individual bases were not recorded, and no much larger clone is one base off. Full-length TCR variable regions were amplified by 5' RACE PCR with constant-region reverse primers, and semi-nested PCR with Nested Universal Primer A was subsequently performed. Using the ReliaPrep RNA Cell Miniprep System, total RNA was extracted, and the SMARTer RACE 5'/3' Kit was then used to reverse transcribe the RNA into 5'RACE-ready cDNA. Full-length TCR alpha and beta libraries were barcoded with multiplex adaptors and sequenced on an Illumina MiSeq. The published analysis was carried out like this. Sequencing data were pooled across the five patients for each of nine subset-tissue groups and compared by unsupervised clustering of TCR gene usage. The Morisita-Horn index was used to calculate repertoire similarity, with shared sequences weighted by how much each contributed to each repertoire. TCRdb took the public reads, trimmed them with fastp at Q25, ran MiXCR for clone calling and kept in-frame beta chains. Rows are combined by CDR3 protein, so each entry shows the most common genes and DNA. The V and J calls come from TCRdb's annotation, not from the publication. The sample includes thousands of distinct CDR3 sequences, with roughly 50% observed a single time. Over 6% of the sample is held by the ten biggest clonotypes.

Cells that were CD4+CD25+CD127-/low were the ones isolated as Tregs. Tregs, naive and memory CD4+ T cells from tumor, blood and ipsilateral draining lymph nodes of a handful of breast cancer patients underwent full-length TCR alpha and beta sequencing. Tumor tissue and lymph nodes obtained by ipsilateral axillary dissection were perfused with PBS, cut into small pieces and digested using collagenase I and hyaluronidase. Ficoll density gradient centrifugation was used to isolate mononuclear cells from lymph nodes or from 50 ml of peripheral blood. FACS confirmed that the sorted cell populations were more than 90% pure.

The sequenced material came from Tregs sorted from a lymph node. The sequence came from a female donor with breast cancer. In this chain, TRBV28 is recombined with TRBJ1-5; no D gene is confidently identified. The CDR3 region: CASGLSNQPQHF. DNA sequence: TGTGCCAGCGGCCTTAGCAATCAGCCCCAGCATTTT.